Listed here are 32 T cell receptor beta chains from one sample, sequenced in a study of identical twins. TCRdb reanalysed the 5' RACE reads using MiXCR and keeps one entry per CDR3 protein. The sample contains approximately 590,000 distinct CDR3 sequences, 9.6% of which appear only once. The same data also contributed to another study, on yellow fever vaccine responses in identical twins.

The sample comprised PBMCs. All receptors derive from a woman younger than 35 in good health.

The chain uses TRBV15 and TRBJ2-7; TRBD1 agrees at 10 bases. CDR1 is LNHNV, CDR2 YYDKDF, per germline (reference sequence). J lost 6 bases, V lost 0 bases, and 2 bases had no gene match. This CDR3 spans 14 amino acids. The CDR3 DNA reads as TGTGCCACCAGCAGAGAGACAGGGGGCGGCGAGCAGTACTTC. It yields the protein CATSRETGGGEQYF.

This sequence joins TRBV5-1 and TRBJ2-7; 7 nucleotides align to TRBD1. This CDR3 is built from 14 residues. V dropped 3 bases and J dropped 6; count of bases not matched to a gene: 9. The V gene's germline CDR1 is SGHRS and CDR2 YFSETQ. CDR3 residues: CASSSGQLVPEQYF. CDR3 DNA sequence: TGCGCCAGCAGCTCGGGACAGTTAGTCCCCGAGCAGTACTTC.

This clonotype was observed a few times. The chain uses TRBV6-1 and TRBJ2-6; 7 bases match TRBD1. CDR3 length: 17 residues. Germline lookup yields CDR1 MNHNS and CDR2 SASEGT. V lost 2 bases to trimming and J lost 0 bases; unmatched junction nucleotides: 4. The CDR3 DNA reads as TGTGCCAGCAGTGAAATACAGGGGAGCTCTGGGGCCAACGTCCTGACTTTC. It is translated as CASSEIQGSSGANVLTF.

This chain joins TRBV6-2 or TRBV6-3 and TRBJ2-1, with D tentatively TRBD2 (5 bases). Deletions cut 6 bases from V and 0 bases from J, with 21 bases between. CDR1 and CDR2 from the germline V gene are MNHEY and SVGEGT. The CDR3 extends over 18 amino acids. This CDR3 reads CASRPGVANPSSYNEQFF. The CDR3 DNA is TGTGCCAGCAGGCCCGGGGTTGCGAACCCTAGCTCCTACAATGAGCAGTTCTTC.

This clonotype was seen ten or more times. CDR3 sequence: CSLLGLAEYNEQFF. The CDR3 DNA sequence: TGCAGCCTCCTGGGACTAGCGGAATACAATGAGCAGTTCTTC. This chain uses TRBV29-1 with TRBJ2-1; 11 bases fit TRBD2. CDR1 SQVTM and CDR2 ANQGSEA come from the germline V gene. V shed 8 bases and J 4 bases; nucleotides not matched to a gene: 7. The CDR3 has 14 residues.

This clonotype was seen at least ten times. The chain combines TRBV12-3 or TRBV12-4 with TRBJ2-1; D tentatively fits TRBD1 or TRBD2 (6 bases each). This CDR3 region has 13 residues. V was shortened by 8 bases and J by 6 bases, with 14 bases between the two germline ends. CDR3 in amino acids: CASLLGGPNEQFF. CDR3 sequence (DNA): TGTGCCAGCTTACTAGGGGGGCCCAATGAGCAGTTCTTC.

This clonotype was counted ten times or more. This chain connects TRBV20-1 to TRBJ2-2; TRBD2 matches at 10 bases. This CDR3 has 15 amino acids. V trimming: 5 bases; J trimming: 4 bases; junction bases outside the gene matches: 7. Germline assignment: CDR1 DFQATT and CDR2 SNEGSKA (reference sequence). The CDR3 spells CSAPTRLAGTGELFF. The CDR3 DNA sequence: TGCAGTGCTCCTACCCGACTAGCGGGCACCGGGGAGCTGTTTTTT.

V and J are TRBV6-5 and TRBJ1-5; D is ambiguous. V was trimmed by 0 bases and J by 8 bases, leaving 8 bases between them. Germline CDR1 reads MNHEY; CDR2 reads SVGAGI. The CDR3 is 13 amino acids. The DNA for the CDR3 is TGTGCCAGCAGTTACTCGGGTTGGGAGCCCCAGCATTTT. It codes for CASSYSGWEPQHF.

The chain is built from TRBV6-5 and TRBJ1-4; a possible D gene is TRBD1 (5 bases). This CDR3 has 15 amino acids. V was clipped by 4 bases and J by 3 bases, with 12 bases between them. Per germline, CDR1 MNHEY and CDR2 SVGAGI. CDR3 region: CASSSLGGSNEKLFF. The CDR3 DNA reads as TGTGCCAGCAGTTCCCTGGGGGGGTCTAATGAAAAACTGTTTTTT.

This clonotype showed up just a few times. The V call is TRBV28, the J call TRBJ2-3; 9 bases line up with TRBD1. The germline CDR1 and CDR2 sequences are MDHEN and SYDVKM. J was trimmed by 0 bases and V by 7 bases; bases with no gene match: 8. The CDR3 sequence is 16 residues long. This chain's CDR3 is CASTDTDRGSTDTQYF. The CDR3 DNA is TGTGCCAGCACCGATACGGACAGGGGTAGCACAGATACGCAGTATTTT.

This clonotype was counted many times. CDR3 in amino acids: CSARDNTGELFF. CDR3 DNA sequence: TGCAGTGCCCGGGACAACACCGGGGAGCTGTTTTTT. This chain connects TRBV20-1 to TRBJ2-2; either TRBD1 or TRBD2 may supply D (5 bases each). The CDR3 runs 12 residues. V gave up 6 bases and J gave up 2 bases, with 7 bases separating them. Looked up from germline, CDR1 is DFQATT and CDR2 is SNEGSKA (reference sequence).

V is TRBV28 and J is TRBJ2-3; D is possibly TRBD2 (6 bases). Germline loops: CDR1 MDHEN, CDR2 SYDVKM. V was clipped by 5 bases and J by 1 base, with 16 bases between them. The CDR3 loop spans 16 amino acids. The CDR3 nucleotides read TGTGCCAGCAGTGACGCGGAGGGGACCCGCACAGATACGCAGTATTTT. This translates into CASSDAEGTRTDTQYF.

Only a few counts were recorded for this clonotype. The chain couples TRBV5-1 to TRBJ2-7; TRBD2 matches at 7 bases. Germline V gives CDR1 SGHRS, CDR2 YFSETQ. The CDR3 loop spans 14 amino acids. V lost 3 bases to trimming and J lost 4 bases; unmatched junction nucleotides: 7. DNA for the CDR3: TGCGCCAGCAGCTCCTCCGGGACTATGTACGAGCAGTACTTC. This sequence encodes CASSSSGTMYEQYF.

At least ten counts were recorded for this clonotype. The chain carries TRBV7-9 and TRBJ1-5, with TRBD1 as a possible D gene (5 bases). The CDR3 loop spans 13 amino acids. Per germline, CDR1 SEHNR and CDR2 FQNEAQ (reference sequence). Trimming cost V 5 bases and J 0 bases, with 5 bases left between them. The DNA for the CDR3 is TGTGCCAGCAGCACAGGTAGCAATCAGCCCCAGCATTTT. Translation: CASSTGSNQPQHF.

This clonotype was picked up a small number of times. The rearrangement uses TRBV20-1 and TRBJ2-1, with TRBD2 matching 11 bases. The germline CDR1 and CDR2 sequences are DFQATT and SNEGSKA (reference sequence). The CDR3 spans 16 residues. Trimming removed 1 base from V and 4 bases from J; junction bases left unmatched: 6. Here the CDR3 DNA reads TGCAGTGCTAGAGGTAGCGGGGGGGCCGTTTACAATGAGCAGTTCTTC. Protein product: CSARGSGGAVYNEQFF.

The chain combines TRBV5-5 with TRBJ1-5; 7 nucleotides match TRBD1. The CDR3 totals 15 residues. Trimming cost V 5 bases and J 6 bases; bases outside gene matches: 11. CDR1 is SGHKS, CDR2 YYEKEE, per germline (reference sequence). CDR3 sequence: CASRWDSEGGQPQHF. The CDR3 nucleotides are TGTGCCAGCAGGTGGGACAGTGAGGGAGGTCAGCCCCAGCATTTT. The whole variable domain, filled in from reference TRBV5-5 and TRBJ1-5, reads DAGVTQSPTHLIKTRGQQVTLRCSPISGHKSVSWYQQVLGQGPQFIFQYYEKEERGRGNFPDRFSARQFPNYSSELNVNALLLGDSALYLCASRWDSEGGQPQHFGDGTRLSIL.

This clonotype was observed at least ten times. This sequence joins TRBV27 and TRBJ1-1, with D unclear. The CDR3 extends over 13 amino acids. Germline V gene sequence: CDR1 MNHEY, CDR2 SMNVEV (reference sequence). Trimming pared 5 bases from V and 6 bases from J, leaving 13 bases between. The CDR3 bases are TGTGCCAGCAGTCCCACGACGACGGCTGAAGCTTTCTTT. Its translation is CASSPTTTAEAFF.

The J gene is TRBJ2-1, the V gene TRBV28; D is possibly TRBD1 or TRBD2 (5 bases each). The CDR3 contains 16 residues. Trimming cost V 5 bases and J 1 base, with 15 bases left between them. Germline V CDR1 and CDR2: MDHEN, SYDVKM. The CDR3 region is CASSLRWGSSYNEQFF. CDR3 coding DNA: TGTGCCAGCAGTCTCCGTTGGGGGTCGTCCTACAATGAGCAGTTCTTC.

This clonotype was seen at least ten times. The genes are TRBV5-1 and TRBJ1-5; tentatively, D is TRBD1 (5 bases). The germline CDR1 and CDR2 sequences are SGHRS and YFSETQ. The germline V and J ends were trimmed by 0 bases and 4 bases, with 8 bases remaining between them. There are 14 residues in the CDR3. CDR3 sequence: CASSLGGWNQPQHF. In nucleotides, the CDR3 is TGCGCCAGCAGCTTGGGGGGCTGGAATCAGCCCCAGCATTTT.

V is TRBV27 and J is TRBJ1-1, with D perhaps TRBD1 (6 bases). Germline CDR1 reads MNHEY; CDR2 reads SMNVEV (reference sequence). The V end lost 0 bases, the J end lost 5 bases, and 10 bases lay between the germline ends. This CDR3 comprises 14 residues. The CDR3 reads CASSLSGGQTEAFF. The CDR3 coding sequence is TGTGCCAGCAGTTTATCGGGGGGGCAAACTGAAGCTTTCTTT.

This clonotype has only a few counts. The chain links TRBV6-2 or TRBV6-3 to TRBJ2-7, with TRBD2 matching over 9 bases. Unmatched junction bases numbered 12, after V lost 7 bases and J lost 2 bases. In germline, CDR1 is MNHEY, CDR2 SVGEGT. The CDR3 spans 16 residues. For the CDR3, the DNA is TGTGCCAGCACCCTGGGAGCGGGAGGTATGACCTACGAGCAGTACTTC. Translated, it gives CASTLGAGGMTYEQYF.

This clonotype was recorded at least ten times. The CDR3 coding sequence is TGTGCCAGCAGCTTATCCCACTACAATGAGCAGTTCTTC. Its translation is CASSLSHYNEQFF. The chain recombines TRBV7-3 with TRBJ2-1; D not certain. The V end lost 2 bases, the J end lost 3 bases, and 5 bases lay between the germline ends. Per the germline V gene, CDR1 is SGHTA and CDR2 is FQGTGA. CDR3 length: 13 amino acids.

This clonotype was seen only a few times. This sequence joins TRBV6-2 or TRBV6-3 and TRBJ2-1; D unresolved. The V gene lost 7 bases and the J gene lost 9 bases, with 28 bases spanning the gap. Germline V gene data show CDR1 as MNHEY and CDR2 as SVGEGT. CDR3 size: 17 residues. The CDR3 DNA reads TGTGCCAGCACCGAATGGGAATCCCTCACGGCACAATCTGAGCAGTTCTTC. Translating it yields CASTEWESLTAQSEQFF.

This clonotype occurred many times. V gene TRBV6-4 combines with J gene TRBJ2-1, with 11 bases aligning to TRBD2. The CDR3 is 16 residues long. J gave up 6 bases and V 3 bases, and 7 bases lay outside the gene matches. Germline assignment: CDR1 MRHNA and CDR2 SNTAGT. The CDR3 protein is CASSELAGAGSNEQFF. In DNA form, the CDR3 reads TGTGCCAGCAGTGAACTAGCGGGGGCAGGATCCAATGAGCAGTTCTTC.

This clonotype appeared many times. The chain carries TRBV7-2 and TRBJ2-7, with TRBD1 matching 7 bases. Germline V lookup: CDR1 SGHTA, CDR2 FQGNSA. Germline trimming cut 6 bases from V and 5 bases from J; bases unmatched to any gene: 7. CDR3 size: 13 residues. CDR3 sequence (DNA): TGTGCCAGCAGGCTCACAGGGGTACACGAGCAGTACTTC. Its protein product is CASRLTGVHEQYF.

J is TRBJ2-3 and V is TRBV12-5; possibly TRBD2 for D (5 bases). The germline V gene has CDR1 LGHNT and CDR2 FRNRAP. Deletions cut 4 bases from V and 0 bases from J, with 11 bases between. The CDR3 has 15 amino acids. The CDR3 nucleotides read TGTGCTAGTGGTTCCGGGGTTACTAGCACAGATACGCAGTATTTT. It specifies CASGSGVTSTDTQYF.

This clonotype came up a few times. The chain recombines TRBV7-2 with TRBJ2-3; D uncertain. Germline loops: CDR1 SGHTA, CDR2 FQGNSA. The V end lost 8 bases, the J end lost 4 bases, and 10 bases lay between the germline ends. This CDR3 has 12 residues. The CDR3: CASGERADTQYF. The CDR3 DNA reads TGTGCCAGCGGGGAAAGGGCAGATACGCAGTATTTT.

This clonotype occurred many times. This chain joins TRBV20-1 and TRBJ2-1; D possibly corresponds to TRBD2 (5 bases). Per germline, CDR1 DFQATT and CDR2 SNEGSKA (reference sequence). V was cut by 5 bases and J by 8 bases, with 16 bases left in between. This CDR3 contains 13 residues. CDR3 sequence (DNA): TGCAGTGCTCCCGGACTTCTTATTGATGAGCAGTTCTTC. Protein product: CSAPGLLIDEQFF.

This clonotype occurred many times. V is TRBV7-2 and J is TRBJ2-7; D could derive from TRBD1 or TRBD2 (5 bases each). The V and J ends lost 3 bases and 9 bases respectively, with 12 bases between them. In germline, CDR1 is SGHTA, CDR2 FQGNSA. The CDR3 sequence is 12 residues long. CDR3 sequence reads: CASSFDQGAQYF. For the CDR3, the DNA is TGTGCCAGCAGCTTTGACCAGGGAGCGCAGTACTTC. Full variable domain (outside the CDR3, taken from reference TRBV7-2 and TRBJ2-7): GAGVSQSPSNKVTEKGKDVELRCDPISGHTALYWYRQSLGQGLEFLIYFQGNSAPDKSGLPSDRFSAERTGGSVSTLTIQRTQQEDSAVYLCASSFDQGAQYFGPGTRLTVT.

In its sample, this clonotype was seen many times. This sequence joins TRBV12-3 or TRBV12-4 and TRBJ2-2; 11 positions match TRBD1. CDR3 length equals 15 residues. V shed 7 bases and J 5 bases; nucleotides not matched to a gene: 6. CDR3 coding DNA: TGTGCCAGCATTGCCGGGACAGGGGGGACCGGGGAGCTGTTTTTT. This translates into CASIAGTGGTGELFF.

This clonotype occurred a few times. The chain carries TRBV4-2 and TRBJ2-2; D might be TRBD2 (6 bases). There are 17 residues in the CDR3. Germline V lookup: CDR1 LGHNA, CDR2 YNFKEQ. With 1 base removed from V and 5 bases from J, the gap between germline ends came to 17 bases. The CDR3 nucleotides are TGTGCCAGCAGCCAAGTAGGGAGCGGGTCCGGTACCGGGGAGCTGTTTTTT. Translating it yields CASSQVGSGSGTGELFF.

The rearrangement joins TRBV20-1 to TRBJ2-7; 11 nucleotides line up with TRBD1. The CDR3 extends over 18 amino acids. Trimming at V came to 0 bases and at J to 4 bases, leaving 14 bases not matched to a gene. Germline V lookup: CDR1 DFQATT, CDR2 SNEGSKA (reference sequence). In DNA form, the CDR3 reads TGCAGTGCTAGAGATCTACTTCCGGGACAGGGGGTTAGTTACGAGCAGTACTTC. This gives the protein CSARDLLPGQGVSYEQYF.